The 5 T cell receptor beta chains reported below all come from one sample, sequenced in a study of T cells after yellow fever vaccination. TCRdb reanalysed the 5' RACE reads using MiXCR and keeps one entry per CDR3 protein. This table holds more than 95,000 distinct CDR3 sequences, about 8.8% found once. The material sequenced was CD8+ T cells sorted from PBMCs, taken on the day of the yellow fever booster vaccination. The origin of the receptors is a man younger than 35 who received the YFV17D yellow fever vaccine.

There are many counts of this clonotype. One junction end does not reproduce the germline sequence, and a read error may be involved. The rearrangement uses TRBV27 and TRBJ2-1, with D unclear. The CDR3 totals 13 residues. Germline V gene sequence: CDR1 MNHEY, CDR2 SMNVEV (reference sequence). The CDR3 DNA reads as TGCGCCAGCAGCTTGACGGGTTACAATGAGCAGTTCTTC. Translating it yields CASSLTGYNEQFF.

In this sample, this clonotype turned up a few times. The chain carries TRBV13 and TRBJ1-6; unclear D gene. Germline V lookup: CDR1 PRHDT, CDR2 FYEKMQ (reference sequence). V was pared by 6 bases and J by 9 bases, with 9 bases between. The CDR3 consists of 12 residues. CDR3 amino acids: CASRVGGSPLHF. Written as DNA, the CDR3 is TGTGCCAGCAGAGTGGGCGGTTCACCCCTCCACTTT.

This clonotype has just a few counts. The J gene is TRBJ2-2, the V gene TRBV11-2; possibly TRBD2 for D (5 bases). This CDR3 has 12 amino acids. Germline CDR1 and CDR2: SGHAT and FQNNGV. Trimming left V 3 bases short and J 10 bases short, with 9 bases between. The CDR3 reads CASSFGETELFF. The CDR3 DNA is TGTGCCAGCAGCTTCGGGGAGACGGAGCTGTTTTTT. The whole variable domain, remainder taken from reference TRBV11-2 and TRBJ2-2, is EAGVAQSPRYKIIEKRQSVAFWCNPISGHATLYWYQQILGQGPKLLIQFQNNGVVDDSQLPKDRFSAERLKGVDSTLKIQPAKLEDSAVYLCASSFGETELFFGEGSRLTVL.

The V call is TRBV6-2 or TRBV6-3, the J call TRBJ2-3; 7 nucleotides match TRBD1. From germline, CDR1 is MNHEY and CDR2 SVGEGT. J lost 2 bases, V lost 5 bases, and 7 bases had no gene match. The CDR3 is 15 amino acids. The CDR3 loop reads CASSEATGITDTQYF. The CDR3 DNA reads as TGTGCCAGCAGTGAAGCGACAGGGATCACAGATACGCAGTATTTT.

The gene calls are TRBV12-3 or TRBV12-4 and TRBJ2-5, with no clear D. Trimming pared 7 bases from V and 5 bases from J, leaving 11 bases between. This CDR3 contains 12 residues. The CDR3 loop is CASTVGGETQYF. CDR3 nucleotides: TGTGCCAGCACCGTCGGTGGGGAGACCCAGTACTTC.